A single sample is the source of the 30 T cell receptor beta chains below, sequenced in a study of OX40 agonist ivuxolimab in advanced cancers. Clones were read by immunoSEQ multiplex PCR, and TCRdb kept only the in-frame ones, dropping some. The table records about 79,000 clones, roughly 92% of them present only once. The sample consisted of CD4+ or CD8+ T cells sorted from blood, taken in a trial of the OX40 agonist ivuxolimab. The receptors originated from an adult with an advanced solid tumor such as melanoma, head and neck, liver or kidney cancer.

The chain recombines TRBV9 with TRBJ2-1; no clear D gene. Germline V gene data show CDR1 as SGDLS and CDR2 as YYNGEE. V was cut by 4 bases and J by 10 bases, with 12 bases left in between. The CDR3 contains 12 residues. This CDR3 reads CASSSWAQEQFF. CDR3 sequence (DNA): TGTGCCAGCAGCTCATGGGCTCAAGAGCAGTTCTTC.

The chain recombines TRBV6-1 with TRBJ1-1; D gene unclear. V was pared by 2 bases and J by 1 base, with 8 bases between. Germline assignment: CDR1 MNHNS and CDR2 SASEGT. This CDR3 has 14 amino acids. CDR3 amino acids: CASSESAGNTEAFF. For the CDR3, the DNA is TGTGCCAGCAGTGAATCCGCAGGGAACACTGAAGCTTTCTTT.

Only one count was recorded for this clone. This sequence joins TRBV4-1 and TRBJ2-3; D is perhaps TRBD1 or TRBD2 (6 bases each). In germline, CDR1 is MGHRA, CDR2 YSYEKL. The V end lost 0 bases, the J end lost 6 bases, and 10 bases lay between the germline ends. This CDR3 region has 14 residues. The CDR3 region is CASSQDGGSDTQYF. DNA for the CDR3: TGCGCCAGCAGCCAAGACGGGGGCTCGGATACGCAGTATTTT.

The chain recombines TRBV27 with TRBJ2-5; TRBD2 matches 7 bases. CDR1 MNHEY and CDR2 SMNVEV come from the germline V gene (reference sequence). The CDR3 totals 14 residues. Trimming at V came to 1 base and at J to 3 bases, leaving 2 bases not matched to a gene. The CDR3 loop is CASSLWAGEETQYF. CDR3 nucleotides: TGTGCCAGCAGTTTATGGGCGGGGGAAGAGACCCAGTACTTC.

With respect to this clone: Mismatch with germline at one junction end may stem from a read error. The chain combines TRBV10-3 with TRBJ1-4; D is possibly TRBD1 (6 bases). This CDR3 contains 19 residues. From germline, CDR1 is ENHRY and CDR2 SYGVKD. Here the CDR3 reads CAISESWGLGKKTHEKLFF. CDR3 DNA sequence: TGTGCCATCAGTGAGTCATGGGGGCTTGGGAAGAAAACTCATGAAAAACTGTTTTTT.

This chain uses TRBV25-1 with TRBJ2-7; 11 positions agree with TRBD1. CDR1 is MGHDK, CDR2 SYGVNS, per germline. V was clipped by 8 bases and J by 4 bases; unmatched bases: 7. The CDR3 contains 14 residues. CDR3 DNA sequence: TGTGCCAGCGAGGGAGGACAGGGGGCTTACGAGCAGTACTTC. Amino acids: CASEGGQGAYEQYF.

The CDR3 DNA sequence: TGTGCCAGCCAAGGCCGGGACAGGGCCATGAACACTGAAGCTTTCTTT. Residues: CASQGRDRAMNTEAFF. V and J are TRBV19 and TRBJ1-1; TRBD1 matches 9 bases. Per the germline V gene, CDR1 is LNHDA and CDR2 is SQIVND (reference sequence). The CDR3 runs to 16 residues. J lost 0 bases, V lost 9 bases, and 11 bases had no gene match.

The chain joins TRBV9 to TRBJ1-2, with D possibly being TRBD1 (6 bases). CDR1 and CDR2 (germline): SGDLS, YYNGEE. The CDR3 is 15 amino acids. The ends were cut back, 0 bases at V and 4 bases at J, with 13 bases in the middle. CDR3 DNA sequence: TGTGCCAGCAGCGTAGGAGGTGACAGGACCTATGGCTACACCTTC. Its translation is CASSVGGDRTYGYTF. The full variable domain, rest sourced from reference TRBV9 and TRBJ1-2, is DSGVTQTPKHLITATGQRVTLRCSPRSGDLSVYWYQQSLDQGLQFLIQYYNGEERAKGNILERFSAQQFPDLHSELNLSSLELGDSALYFCASSVGGDRTYGYTFGSGTRLTVV.

This chain connects TRBV9 to TRBJ2-4; the D gene is possibly TRBD1 (5 bases). The CDR3 consists of 16 residues. Germline V gene lookup returns CDR1 SGDLS and CDR2 YYNGEE. V was cut by 1 base and J by 3 bases, with 14 bases left in between. In DNA form, the CDR3 reads TGTGCCAGCAGCGTAAGGGAAGGGGAAGACAAAAACATTCAGTACTTC. It specifies CASSVREGEDKNIQYF.

The chain recombines TRBV27 with TRBJ2-2; the D gene is possibly TRBD2 (7 bases). The CDR3 totals 16 residues. Germline assignment: CDR1 MNHEY and CDR2 SMNVEV (reference sequence). V was cut by 10 bases and J by 4 bases, with 22 bases left in between. CDR3 residues: CATEGFGGPGTGELFF. The CDR3 nucleotides read TGTGCCACCGAGGGGTTCGGGGGGCCGGGCACCGGGGAGCTGTTTTTT.

This chain connects TRBV27 to TRBJ1-5; TRBD1 matches 9 bases. Per germline, CDR1 MNHEY and CDR2 SMNVEV (reference sequence). The CDR3 sequence is 14 residues long. J was trimmed by 5 bases and V by 3 bases; bases with no gene match: 2. In nucleotides, the CDR3 is TGTGCCAGCAGTTTCGACAGGGGGTATCAGCCCCAGCATTTT. Encoded protein: CASSFDRGYQPQHF.

The V call is TRBV27, the J call TRBJ1-5; D remains ambiguous. The CDR3 contains 9 residues. CDR1 and CDR2 from the germline V gene are MNHEY and SMNVEV (reference sequence). V shed 8 bases and J shed 10 bases, with 6 bases lying between them. CDR3 protein: CASPGPQHF. The CDR3 bases are TGTGCCAGCCCCGGACCCCAGCATTTT.

The J gene is TRBJ1-6, the V gene TRBV25-1, with a possible D match to TRBD1 (5 bases). The CDR3 loop spans 16 amino acids. Trimming took off 3 bases at V and 0 bases at J, with 9 bases between the two ends. Germline CDR1 is MGHDK and CDR2 is SYGVNS. CDR3 protein: CASSDGGSSYNSPLHF. The CDR3 DNA sequence: TGTGCCAGCAGTGATGGGGGTAGCTCCTATAATTCACCCCTCCACTTT.

CDR3 nucleotides: TGCAGCGGGGAGGACGGGAGCTCCTACGAGCAGTACTTC. This sequence encodes CSGEDGSSYEQYF. The chain links TRBV29-1 to TRBJ2-7, with D possibly being TRBD2 (6 bases). V was pared by 7 bases and J by 0 bases, with 13 bases between. The CDR3 is 13 amino acids. CDR1 and CDR2 (germline): SQVTM, ANQGSEA.

The gene calls are TRBV4-1 and TRBJ2-5; 9 bases map to TRBD1. The end of the DNA is better explained by TRBJ2-7, so the J call may be wrong. Germline CDR1 and CDR2: MGHRA and YSYEKL. There are 17 residues in the CDR3. The CDR3 DNA sequence: TGCGCCAGCAGCCAAGAGGACAGGACAGGGGCCGCCTACGAGCAGTACTTC. This gives the protein CASSQEDRTGAAYEQYF.

This sequence joins TRBV5-8 and TRBJ2-7, with TRBD2 as a possible D gene (5 bases). Germline CDR1 and CDR2: SGHTS and YDEGEE. CDR3 length: 16 amino acids. The germline V and J ends were trimmed by 1 base and 0 bases, with 14 bases remaining between them. The CDR3 protein is CASSLQRGLSSYEQYF. The CDR3 DNA is TGTGCCAGCAGCTTGCAGAGAGGGTTAAGCTCCTACGAGCAGTACTTC. Drawing the rest from reference TRBV5-8 and TRBJ2-7, the complete variable domain is EAGVTQSPTHLIKTRGQQATLRCSPISGHTSVYWYQQALGLGLQFLLWYDEGEERNRGNFPPRFSGRQFPNYSSELNVNALELEDSALYLCASSLQRGLSSYEQYFGPGTRLTVT.

The chain employs TRBV6-5 and TRBJ1-1; D ambiguous. With 2 bases removed from V and 4 bases from J, the gap between germline ends came to 8 bases. This CDR3 contains 13 residues. Germline V gene lookup returns CDR1 MNHEY and CDR2 SVGAGI. This chain's CDR3 is CASSYGMVTEAFF. The CDR3 DNA reads as TGTGCCAGCAGTTACGGAATGGTCACTGAAGCTTTCTTT.

In its sample, this clone was seen once. The chain joins TRBV27 to TRBJ2-7, with D possibly TRBD1 on 5 matching bases. The V gene's germline CDR1 is MNHEY and CDR2 SMNVEV (reference sequence). V lost 0 bases to trimming and J lost 3 bases, with 6 bases between them. There are 13 residues in the CDR3. This CDR3 reads CASSLSTVYEQYF. CDR3 DNA: TGTGCCAGCAGTTTATCGACAGTCTACGAGCAGTACTTC.

The rearrangement joins TRBV7-8 to TRBJ2-5; 7 bases fit TRBD2. The CDR3 spans 13 residues. The trim removed 5 bases at V and 7 bases at J, leaving 7 bases unmatched. Looked up from germline, CDR1 is SGHVS and CDR2 is FQNEAQ. The CDR3 loop is CASSTGLVATQYF. The CDR3 DNA reads as TGTGCCAGCAGCACCGGACTAGTCGCGACCCAGTACTTC. The full variable domain, in which reference TRBV7-8 and TRBJ2-5 provide the parts outside the CDR3, is GAGVSQSPRYKVAKRGQDVALRCDPISGHVSLFWYQQALGQGPEFLTYFQNEAQLDKSGLPSDRFFAERPEGSVSTLKIQRTQQEDSAVYLCASSTGLVATQYFGPGTRLLVL.

The chain carries TRBV27 and TRBJ2-7, with 10 nucleotides matching TRBD2. V gave up 5 bases and J gave up 6 bases; unmatched junction bases: 7. This CDR3 is 14 amino acids long. CDR1 MNHEY and CDR2 SMNVEV come from the germline V gene (reference sequence). The CDR3 protein is CASSPSGGGLEQYF. The CDR3 coding sequence is TGTGCCAGCAGTCCGAGCGGGGGGGGCCTCGAGCAGTACTTC.

This sequence joins TRBV27 and TRBJ2-7; 9 bases fit TRBD2. The CDR3 length is 14 residues. V was clipped by 3 bases and J by 5 bases; unmatched bases: 5. The germline V gene has CDR1 MNHEY and CDR2 SMNVEV (reference sequence). This CDR3 reads CASSFASGEHEQYF. CDR3 DNA sequence: TGTGCCAGCAGTTTTGCTAGCGGGGAGCACGAGCAGTACTTC.

This clone was detected only a few times. V is TRBV19 and J is TRBJ2-7; D unresolved. Trimming removed 1 base from V and 6 bases from J, with 10 bases in between. This CDR3 spans 13 amino acids. The germline V gene encodes CDR1 LNHDA and CDR2 SQIVND (reference sequence). The DNA for the CDR3 is TGTGCCAGTAGTATAGGAACGGGCGGCGAGCAGTACTTC. It encodes CASSIGTGGEQYF.

The chain carries TRBV14 and TRBJ2-1; D perhaps matches TRBD1 (5 bases). The V gene's germline CDR1 is SGHDN and CDR2 FVKESK. Trimming pared 1 base from V and 2 bases from J, leaving 15 bases between. The length of the CDR3 is 17 residues. CDR3 in amino acids: CASSQVSGRRTYNEQFF. The DNA for the CDR3 is TGTGCCAGCAGCCAAGTATCAGGGCGTCGGACCTACAATGAGCAGTTCTTC.

The sample holds one count of this clone. V is TRBV7-9 and J is TRBJ1-2; no firm D call. The CDR3 has 12 residues. The ends were cut back, 3 bases at V and 4 bases at J, with 6 bases in the middle. Germline V lookup: CDR1 SEHNR, CDR2 FQNEAQ (reference sequence). The CDR3 bases are TGTGCCAGCAGCTTGGGTACCTATGGCTACACCTTC. It translates to CASSLGTYGYTF.

The V call is TRBV7-6, the J call TRBJ2-2; TRBD1 or TRBD2 may be the D gene (5 bases each). The germline V gene has CDR1 SGHVS and CDR2 FNYEAQ. The CDR3 sequence is 15 residues long. The germline V and J ends were trimmed by 8 bases and 2 bases, with 15 bases remaining between them. CDR3 sequence reads: CASASWGFNTGELFF. CDR3 coding DNA: TGTGCCAGCGCCTCCTGGGGGTTTAACACCGGGGAGCTGTTTTTT.

The chain carries TRBV2 and TRBJ2-1; D may correspond to TRBD1 or TRBD2 (5 bases each). Germline V gene lookup returns CDR1 SNHLY and CDR2 FYNNEI. Trimming stripped 9 bases from V and 0 bases from J, with 15 bases between. The CDR3 is made up of 15 amino acids. CDR3 residues: CARTFEGSSYNEQFF. CDR3 nucleotides: TGTGCCAGGACCTTCGAGGGGAGCTCCTACAATGAGCAGTTCTTC.

V and J are TRBV5-1 and TRBJ2-7, with D possibly matching TRBD2 (5 bases). The germline V gene encodes CDR1 SGHRS and CDR2 YFSETQ. Trimming removed 3 bases from V and 2 bases from J, with 12 bases in between. This CDR3 comprises 14 residues. This CDR3 reads CASSSTMRTYEQYF. In DNA form, the CDR3 reads TGCGCCAGCAGCTCGACTATGAGGACCTACGAGCAGTACTTC.

This clone was recorded only once. The chain recombines TRBV29-1 with TRBJ1-2; D unclear. V lost 1 base and J 2 bases, leaving 17 bases between the germline ends. This CDR3 spans 16 amino acids. Germline V lookup: CDR1 SQVTM, CDR2 ANQGSEA. The CDR3 is CSVEGGSYEINYGYTF. The CDR3 DNA reads as TGCAGCGTTGAAGGTGGCAGCTACGAAATAAACTATGGCTACACCTTC.

Comment on this clone: Additional DNA sequences in this sample encode the identical CDR3. The rearrangement links TRBV9 to TRBJ2-1, with TRBD1 identical over 8 bases. With V trimmed by 4 bases and J by 2 bases, 5 bases remained unmatched. Germline V gives CDR1 SGDLS, CDR2 YYNGEE. The CDR3 has 15 residues. The CDR3: CASSPGTGAYNEQFF. CDR3 sequence (DNA): TGTGCCAGCAGCCCCGGGACAGGAGCCTACAATGAGCAGTTCTTC.

The CDR3: CASTRSGNTIYF. The CDR3 nucleotides are TGTGCCAGCACCCGTTCCGGAAACACCATATATTTT. The chain carries TRBV11-2 and TRBJ1-3; D not resolved. There are 12 residues in the CDR3. V was cut by 7 bases and J by 4 bases, with 8 bases left in between. The germline CDR1 and CDR2 sequences are SGHAT and FQNNGV.